Below, one TCR beta chain is given with its context. Its antigen is unknown. Germline V CDR1 and CDR2: MNHEY, SVGEGT. CDR3 size: 11 residues. Trimming cost V 6 bases and J 7 bases, with 10 bases left between them. The sample comes from a study of T cell repertoires in cytomegalovirus infection. Turning to the study itself: Evidence of both CMV infection and a matching HLA type came from public TCR beta signatures. Study results and caveats: People with CMV and the relevant HLA were identified by cumulative public TCR beta family frequency. HLA-C-restricted CMV clonotypes gave the most frequent clonotype in two of eight donors.

TCRdb reanalysed the reads using MiXCR and keeps one entry per CDR3 protein. The sample has about 180,000 distinct CDR3 sequences; about 18% are singletons. The material sequenced was CD8+ T cells from PBMCs. The gene calls are TRBV6-2 or TRBV6-3 and TRBJ2-7; D gene uncertain. The source is a human donor in good health (CMV status not recorded). Some clones in this sample may be carry-over from other donors' samples. Written as DNA, the CDR3 is TGTGCCAGCAGGAGAGGTTTGGAGCAGTACTTC. This codes for CASRRGLEQYF.